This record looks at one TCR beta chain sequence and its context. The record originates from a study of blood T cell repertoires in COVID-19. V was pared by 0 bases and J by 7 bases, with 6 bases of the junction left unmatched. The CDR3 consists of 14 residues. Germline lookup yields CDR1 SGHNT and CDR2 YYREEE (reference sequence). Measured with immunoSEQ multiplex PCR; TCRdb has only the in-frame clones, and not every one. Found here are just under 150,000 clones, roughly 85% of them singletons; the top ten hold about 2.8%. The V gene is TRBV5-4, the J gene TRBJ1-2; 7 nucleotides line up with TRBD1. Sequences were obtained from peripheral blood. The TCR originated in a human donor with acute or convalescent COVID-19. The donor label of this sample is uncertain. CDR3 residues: CASSLGQGEAGYTF. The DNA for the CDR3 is TGTGCCAGCAGCTTGGGTCAGGGGGAAGCTGGCTACACCTTC.